The source of this T cell receptor (beta chain) is a study of cytomegalovirus exposure and HLA in healthy donors. Both 60 Vbeta primers and 13 Jbeta primers went into the PCR. Assay used: immunoSEQ multiplex PCR; TCRdb lists only in-frame clones, some missing. Of over 90,000 clones in the sample, 65% to 85% were seen once. Broader study findings: Analysis performed later found 16,000 or so TCR beta sequences associated with HLA alleles at 0.05 false discovery rate. Rare TCR sequences predominated, though certain public TCRs were found in many donors.

This clone was found a few times. Its matching antigen is unknown. CDR1 is SGDLS, CDR2 YYNGEE, per germline. The CDR3 is 17 residues long. Germline trimming cut 2 bases from V and 2 bases from J; bases unmatched to any gene: 5. The clonotype originates from a female donor in good health and CMV-seropositive. Sequencing was carried out using PBMCs. The chain employs TRBV9 and TRBJ2-1, with 12 bases fitting TRBD2. This chain's CDR3 is CASSVRLAGDTYNEQFF. CDR3 bases: TGTGCCAGCAGCGTGCGACTAGCGGGGGATACCTACAATGAGCAGTTCTTC.